This TCR beta chain was recorded in a study of T cells after yellow fever vaccination (dated 2019 in TCRdb). For context, the study as a whole: The SMART-Seq v4 Ultra Low Input RNA kit was used to prepare libraries from fractions with low cell numbers. Bulk PBMC replicates and cell subsets were isolated from blood drawn at multiple timepoints before and after both primary and secondary immunization. To follow T-cell clones before and after primary and booster YFV17D yellow fever vaccination, bulk TCR alpha and beta repertoires were sequenced over time. The cohort comprised two healthy male donors, one aged 18 to 30 and one aged 30 to 40 years. Overall study results and their limits: Only a couple of donors were included in the study, so the extent to which the findings can be generalized is limited. A small fraction of clonotypes appeared in both the CD4 and CD8 compartments, likely as a result of convergent recombination. Most clones expanded after primary vaccination (almost 97% of CD4 and around nine tenths of CD8) were re-detected after the booster, suggesting that broad memory maintenance occurred. FACS-sorted repertoires could contain abundant contaminating clonotypes from the bulk population, so computational filtering was required. Compared with the primary T-cell response, the secondary T-cell response was weaker but faster, peaking on day 5 rather than day 15.

Explained via the paper, the treatment or condition label denotes: live attenuated yellow fever vaccine strain. A standard Ficoll-Paque protocol was used to isolate PBMCs from peripheral blood. Dynabeads CD4 and CD8 positive selection kits were used to isolate CD4 and CD8 T-cell fractions. RNA was extracted with TriZol from bulk PBMCs, CD4 and CD8 fractions, and dextramer-positive and dextramer-negative fractions. This sample was sequenced with an Illumina NovaSeq 6000. Synthesis of TCR cDNA relied on 5'RACE template switching, a step that introduced a universal primer site along with unique molecular identifiers. Priming for cDNA synthesis came from both the TCR alpha and TCR beta constant segments. Library amplification involved two PCR steps, and the second step added sample barcodes and sequencing adapters. Sequencing of libraries was performed on Illumina HiSeq 2500 (2x100 bp) or NovaSeq (2x150 bp). The original methods were these. MIGEC handled demultiplexing of reads and collapsing into UMI consensus sequences, while MiXCR performed V(D)J alignment. Using edgeR on replicate PBMC samples, clonotypes were called vaccine-responding if FDR was below 0.01 and the log2 fold change was above 5 up to day 15. Bulk clonotypes were assigned CD4 or CD8 identity according to which sequenced CD4 or CD8 repertoire held them at higher abundance. TCRdb cleaned the public reads at Q25 with fastp, built clones with MiXCR and kept in-frame beta chains. All rows with the same CDR3 protein become a single entry with the most common DNA and genes. These V and J calls originate from TCRdb's pipeline instead of the authors' own analysis. A total of under 200,000 distinct CDR3 sequences appear in this sample, 8% to 13% of them only once. The ten largest clones represent about 38% of the sample.

The germline V gene (reference sequence) yields DFQATT for CDR1 and SNEGSKA for CDR2. The CDR3, from cysteine to phenylalanine, totals 16 residues. Left in the record is the CDR3 DNA by itself, 48 bases read in frame from the first base. V and J are truncated by 3 bases and 1 base respectively, leaving an intervening sequence of 18 bases. Points on this clonotype: The target of this receptor is not known. No much larger clone is present one base from it, and per-base qualities are unavailable.

Here the sequenced sample was CD8+ T cells sorted from PBMCs, taken 15 days after the yellow fever booster vaccination. The sequence was collected from a man between 18 and 35 years old who received the YFV17D yellow fever vaccine. The chain was built from TRBV20-1 and TRBJ1-1; the D gene assignment is ambiguous. The CDR3: CSASDLKGAGNTEAFF. The DNA sequence reads TGCAGTGCTAGTGATTTAAAGGGTGCCGGGAACACTGAAGCTTTCTTT.